This T cell receptor (beta chain) was documented in a study of control samples from healthy donors and cancer patients. Germline V CDR1 and CDR2: MNHEY, SMNVEV (reference sequence). V dropped 8 bases and J dropped 12 bases, with 17 bases sitting between them. The CDR3 length is 12 residues. Assay used: immunoSEQ multiplex PCR; TCRdb lists only in-frame clones, some missing. The data contain around 180,000 clones, 70% to 90% of them singletons. This clonotype was sampled from a woman aged 30 to 39 in good health. Sequencing input: blood. The chain couples TRBV27 to TRBJ2-1; tentative D call: TRBD1 (6 bases). The chain's CDR3 is CASGPTGRRQFF. CDR3 in DNA: TGTGCCAGCGGTCCCACAGGGCGAAGGCAGTTCTTC.